This T cell receptor (beta chain) is from a study of shared clonotypes between healthy human individuals. Study-level information: Researchers assigned three CD4 naive, three CD4 memory, two CD8 naive and one CD8 memory plate to each donor.

With regard to this clone: Its specificity is not known.

V was clipped by 4 bases and J by 5 bases, with 7 bases between them. CDR1 is MNHNY and CDR2 is SVGAGI in the germline V gene (reference sequence). This CDR3 spans 12 amino acids. Assay used: immunoSEQ multiplex PCR; TCRdb lists only in-frame clones, some missing. This sample has hundreds of thousands of clones; about three quarters occur once, and the top ten carry roughly 1.9%. Broader study findings: With several donors compared, roughly 4.9% of naive CD4 clonotypes were shared. Among donors, sharing of clonotypes was expected to be affected by sequencing depth. Non-shared clonotypes displayed generation probabilities falling below those of clonotypes present in all four donors.

The chain uses TRBV6-6 and TRBJ2-3; no clear D. This clonotype was obtained from a woman in her thirties in good health. The sequencing sample was made of memory CD4+ T cells sorted from blood. This sample's subset: CD45RA-negative fraction. The CDR3 reads CASSSQRDTQYF. The CDR3 DNA follows: TGTGCCAGCAGTTCCCAGAGAGATACGCAGTATTTT.